Each of the 20 T cell receptor beta chains below was sequenced from the same sample in a study of identical twins. In TCRdb, the 5' RACE reads were re-called with MiXCR into one record per CDR3 protein. The sample consists of 1.5 million to 2 million distinct CDR3 sequences, more than 30% of them appearing once. Sequencing used cord blood. The receptors come from a newborn girl in good health.

This clonotype was detected a few times. The chain joins TRBV9 to TRBJ2-3; no definite D call. Germline V gene lookup returns CDR1 SGDLS and CDR2 YYNGEE. V was shortened by 5 bases and J by 0 bases, with 10 bases between the two germline ends. The CDR3 runs 14 residues. CDR3 amino acids: CASSSVMSTDTQYF. DNA of the CDR3: TGTGCCAGCAGTTCTGTCATGAGCACAGATACGCAGTATTTT.

This clonotype was counted between two and nine times. This chain links TRBV29-1 with TRBJ2-7; 10 bases line up with TRBD2. Germline V gene data show CDR1 as SQVTM and CDR2 as ANQGSEA. The junction had 3 bases not matched to a gene; V was cut back by 5 bases and J by 2 bases. The CDR3 sequence is 13 residues long. CDR3 coding DNA: TGCAGCGTTTCCGGGACTAGCGCCTACGAGCAGTACTTC. It codes for CSVSGTSAYEQYF.

This clonotype was seen a few times. This sequence joins TRBV25-1 and TRBJ2-1; 10 bases agree with TRBD2. The CDR3 runs to 16 residues. Trimming at V came to 4 bases and at J to 3 bases, leaving 6 bases not matched to a gene. Per germline, CDR1 MGHDK and CDR2 SYGVNS. CDR3 sequence (DNA): TGTGCCAGCAGTGGAAACCTAGCGGGGGTCTACAATGAGCAGTTCTTC. It translates to CASSGNLAGVYNEQFF.

The V gene is TRBV20-1, the J gene TRBJ2-1, with D tentatively TRBD2 (6 bases). Germline lookup yields CDR1 DFQATT and CDR2 SNEGSKA (reference sequence). V was pared by 0 bases and J by 6 bases, with 18 bases between. The CDR3 is 16 residues long. CDR3 in amino acids: CSARDIGTQPCNEQFF. Written as DNA, the CDR3 is TGCAGTGCTAGAGATATAGGGACTCAACCCTGCAATGAGCAGTTCTTC.

This clonotype came up a few times. The rearrangement links TRBV29-1 to TRBJ2-7, with D perhaps matching TRBD1 or TRBD2 (6 bases each). The V and J ends lost 4 bases and 7 bases respectively, with 26 bases between them. This CDR3 is built from 16 residues. In germline, CDR1 is SQVTM, CDR2 ANQGSEA. CDR3 amino acids: CSVVLGRGTRSREQYF. CDR3 coding DNA: TGCAGCGTTGTTTTGGGCCGCGGGACAAGGAGTAGGGAGCAGTACTTC.

The sample holds a few counts of this clonotype. The rearrangement joins TRBV21-1 to TRBJ2-1. TRBV21-1 represents a pseudogene. The CDR3 is made up of 17 amino acids. CDR3 sequence reads: CASSKFVSGSSYNEQFF. CDR3 sequence (DNA): TGTGCCAGCAGCAAATTCGTCAGCGGGAGCTCCTACAATGAGCAGTTCTTC.

This clonotype occurred a few times. The genes are TRBV5-1 and TRBJ1-5, with 9 bases fitting TRBD1. CDR3 size: 15 residues. Germline-derived CDR1 and CDR2 are SGHRS and YFSETQ. The V and J ends lost 4 bases and 7 bases, in that order; junction bases with no gene match: 9. The CDR3 loop is CASSRGTGPYQPQHF. The CDR3 nucleotides are TGCGCCAGCAGCAGGGGGACAGGGCCCTACCAGCCCCAGCATTTT.

The gene calls are TRBV6-5 and TRBJ2-7; TRBD1 is a possible D gene (5 bases). The J call is uncertain, as TRBJ2-5 better fits the DNA end. This CDR3 is built from 15 residues. Germline CDR1 MNHEY, CDR2 SVGAGI. The CDR3 region is CASSSPLDTSETQYF. In DNA form, the CDR3 reads TGTGCCAGCAGTTCCCCCTTGGACACGTCAGAGACCCAGTACTTC.

This clonotype was found a few times. This chain connects TRBV20-1 to TRBJ2-1; D is undetermined. Trimming stripped 1 base from V and 1 base from J, with 11 bases between. CDR1 and CDR2 from the germline V gene are DFQATT and SNEGSKA (reference sequence). The CDR3 extends over 15 amino acids. In DNA form, the CDR3 reads TGCAGTGCTAGAGTCCCTTCGCGGTCCTACAATGAGCAGTTCTTC. This encodes CSARVPSRSYNEQFF.

CDR3 loop: CAISVQGKNTEAFF. In DNA, the CDR3 is TGTGCCATCAGTGTTCAGGGGAAGAACACTGAAGCTTTCTTT. The chain links TRBV10-3 to TRBJ1-1, with D tentatively TRBD1 (6 bases). Looked up from germline, CDR1 is ENHRY and CDR2 is SYGVKD. Trimming stripped 4 bases from V and 1 base from J, with 10 bases between. The CDR3 spans 14 residues.

Only a few counts were recorded for this clonotype. The V call is TRBV10-3, the J call TRBJ2-5; D assignment may be TRBD1 or TRBD2 (6 bases each). The CDR3 contains 14 residues. Trimming removed 6 bases from V and 2 bases from J, with 13 bases in between. The germline V gene has CDR1 ENHRY and CDR2 SYGVKD. CDR3 in amino acids: CAIREGVGQETQYF. The CDR3 nucleotides read TGTGCCATCAGGGAGGGGGTTGGGCAAGAGACCCAGTACTTC.

A word on this clonotype: This may arise from a read error, as a much more abundant clone is one base away. The gene calls are TRBV12-3 or TRBV12-4 and TRBJ1-5, with D maybe TRBD1 (5 bases). The CDR3 is 14 amino acids. The V end lost 6 bases, the J end lost 4 bases, and 13 bases lay between the germline ends. The CDR3 spells CASRPDGGNQPQHF. As DNA, the CDR3 is TGTGCCAGCAGGCCGGACGGGGGTAATCAGCCCCAGCATTTT.

This clonotype was counted a few times. This rearrangement joins TRBV20-1 to TRBJ2-7; the D gene is possibly TRBD1 (5 bases). The germline V gene has CDR1 DFQATT and CDR2 SNEGSKA (reference sequence). V lost 3 bases and J lost 3, with 12 bases in between. This CDR3 is 13 amino acids long. This chain's CDR3 is CSASQGIIYEQYF. The DNA for the CDR3 is TGCAGTGCTAGTCAGGGTATCATCTACGAGCAGTACTTC.

The rearrangement links TRBV6-1 to TRBJ1-1; tentative D call: TRBD1 (5 bases). V lost 2 bases and J lost 1, with 11 bases in between. Germline V gene sequence: CDR1 MNHNS, CDR2 SASEGT. The CDR3 runs to 15 residues. Here the CDR3 DNA reads TGTGCCAGCAGTGAAAGGGGAGTGGGGAACACTGAAGCTTTCTTT. This translates into CASSERGVGNTEAFF.

This clonotype was detected a few times. The V gene is TRBV14, the J gene TRBJ2-1; TRBD1 might be the D (6 bases). The germline V gene has CDR1 SGHDN and CDR2 FVKESK. The V end was cut by 1 base, the J end by 2 bases, with 12 bases between. This CDR3 contains 16 residues. The CDR3 DNA follows: TGTGCCAGCAGCCAAGGGAACAGGGACACCTACAATGAGCAGTTCTTC. Translating gives CASSQGNRDTYNEQFF.

This chain joins TRBV6-2 or TRBV6-3 and TRBJ2-1, with D tentatively TRBD2 (6 bases). CDR3 size: 16 residues. CDR1 is MNHEY, CDR2 SVGEGT, per germline. The V gene lost 4 bases and the J gene lost 0 bases, with 13 bases spanning the gap. The CDR3 loop is CASSSSSAPSYNEQFF. CDR3 nucleotide sequence: TGTGCCAGCAGTTCGTCTAGCGCGCCCTCCTACAATGAGCAGTTCTTC.

A remark on this clonotype: The junction departs from germline at one end; a sequencing error may be responsible. The V gene is TRBV5-1, the J gene TRBJ1-5; 7 bases are a match to TRBD1. CDR1 is SGHRS, CDR2 YFSETQ, per germline. This CDR3 spans 15 amino acids. Here the CDR3 reads CVSSLEGAGYQPQHF. CDR3 sequence (DNA): TGCGTCAGCAGCTTGGAGGGGGCTGGTTATCAGCCCCAGCATTTT.

This clonotype has a handful of counts. CDR3 amino acids: CASMWTSGRPPDTQYF. CDR3 sequence (DNA): TGTGCCAGCATGTGGACTAGCGGGAGACCCCCAGATACGCAGTATTTT. The chain joins TRBV28 to TRBJ2-3; 13 bases map to TRBD2. The CDR3 sequence is 16 residues long. CDR1 is MDHEN and CDR2 is SYDVKM in the germline V gene. Trimming took 7 bases from V and 4 from J; bases not matched to a gene: 8.

V usage is TRBV11-2 and J usage is TRBJ2-7; D not certain. The germline gives CDR1 SGHAT, CDR2 FQNNGV. V lost 1 base to trimming and J lost 2 bases, with 12 bases between them. The CDR3 extends over 15 amino acids. The CDR3 sequence: CASSLGTGWPYEQYF. The CDR3 DNA reads TGTGCCAGCAGCTTAGGGACGGGCTGGCCCTACGAGCAGTACTTC.

In its sample, this clonotype was seen once. This rearrangement joins TRBV10-3 to TRBJ2-2; TRBD1 agrees at 7 bases. The CDR3 sequence is 12 residues long. In germline, CDR1 is ENHRY, CDR2 SYGVKD. With 10 bases clipped from V and 4 bases from J, the junction kept 3 bases outside the gene matches. CDR3 nucleotide sequence: TGTGCCACCGGACAGGTCACCGGGGAGCTGTTTTTT. Residues: CATGQVTGELFF.